The source of this T cell receptor (beta chain) is a study of cytomegalovirus exposure and HLA in healthy donors. Study-wide results and limits: In a later analysis, most CMV-associated TCR beta chains appeared HLA-restricted.

Comment on this clone: Its antigen is undetermined.

V lost 5 bases to trimming and J lost 5 bases, with 24 bases between them. The CDR3 contains 17 residues. CDR1 LGHNA and CDR2 YNFKEQ come from the germline V gene. The primer mix had 60 Vbeta and 13 Jbeta primers. The repertoire was sequenced with immunoSEQ multiplex PCR; TCRdb's copy has only in-frame clones and lacks some. The data contain approximately 79,000 clones, around four fifths of them singletons. The TCR comes from a boy younger than 18 in good health and CMV-seronegative. Sequencing was done on a sample of PBMCs. V usage is TRBV4-2 and J usage is TRBJ2-5; the D gene is possibly TRBD2 (8 bases). The CDR3, as DNA: TGTGCCAGCAGCTACACTAGCGGAGGGGGCCAGGTGGAGACCCAGTACTTC. It translates to CASSYTSGGGQVETQYF.